This TCR beta chain derives from a study of T-cell reconstitution after alpha-beta-depleted transplantation in children. Findings and limits, study-wide: Surviving recipient T cells and thymic progenitors underlay high day-60 TCRbeta diversity in some patients.

This CDR3 contains 16 residues. Germline trimming cut 1 base from V and 2 bases from J; bases unmatched to any gene: 7. CDR1 is MNHEY and CDR2 is SMNVEV in the germline V gene (reference sequence). This clonotype was detected ten times or more. No antigen is known for it. As it was prepared, the TCRbeta library received unique molecular identifiers. TCRdb re-called the PCR reads through MiXCR, storing one row per CDR3 protein. This table has hundreds of thousands of distinct CDR3 sequences, about 11% appearing once. Sequencing used PBMCs, obtained before TCRalphabeta/CD19-depleted stem cell transplant. The gene calls are TRBV27 and TRBJ1-2; 7 positions agree with TRBD1. This receptor was identified in a child under two years old with acute myeloid leukemia, due to receive a stem cell transplant. The CDR3 coding sequence is TGTGCCAGCAGTTTATTCCCCAGGGGGGCCAACTATGGCTACACCTTC. Translation: CASSLFPRGANYGYTF.